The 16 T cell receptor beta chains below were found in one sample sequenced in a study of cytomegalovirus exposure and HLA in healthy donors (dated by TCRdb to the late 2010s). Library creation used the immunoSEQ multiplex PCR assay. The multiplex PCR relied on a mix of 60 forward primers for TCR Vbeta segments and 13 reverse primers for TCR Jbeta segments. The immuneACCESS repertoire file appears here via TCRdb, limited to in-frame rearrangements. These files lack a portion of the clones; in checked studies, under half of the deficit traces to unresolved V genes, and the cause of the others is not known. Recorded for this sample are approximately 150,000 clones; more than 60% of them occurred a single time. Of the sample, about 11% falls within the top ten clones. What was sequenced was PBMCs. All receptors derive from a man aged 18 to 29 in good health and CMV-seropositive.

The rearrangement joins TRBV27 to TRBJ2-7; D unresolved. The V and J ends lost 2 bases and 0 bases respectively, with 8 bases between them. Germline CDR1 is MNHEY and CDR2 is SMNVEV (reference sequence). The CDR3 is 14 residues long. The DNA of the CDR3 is TGTGCCAGCAGTTTACGAGTTGGCTCCTACGAGCAGTACTTC. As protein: CASSLRVGSYEQYF.

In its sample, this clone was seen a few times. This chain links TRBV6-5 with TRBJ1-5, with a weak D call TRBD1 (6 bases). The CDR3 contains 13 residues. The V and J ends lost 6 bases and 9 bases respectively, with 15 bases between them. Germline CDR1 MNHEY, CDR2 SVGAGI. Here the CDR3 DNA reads TGTGCCAGCAGGGCTACAGGGATCGCGCCCCAGCATTTT. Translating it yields CASRATGIAPQHF.

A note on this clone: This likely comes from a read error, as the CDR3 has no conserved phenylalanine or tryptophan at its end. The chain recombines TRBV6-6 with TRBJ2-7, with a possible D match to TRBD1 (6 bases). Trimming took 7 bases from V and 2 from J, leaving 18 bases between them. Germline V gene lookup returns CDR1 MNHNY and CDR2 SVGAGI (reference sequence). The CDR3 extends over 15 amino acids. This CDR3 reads CASTPRQGSAYEQYL. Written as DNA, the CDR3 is TGTGCCAGCACTCCCCGGCAGGGGTCGGCCTACGAGCAGTACCTC.

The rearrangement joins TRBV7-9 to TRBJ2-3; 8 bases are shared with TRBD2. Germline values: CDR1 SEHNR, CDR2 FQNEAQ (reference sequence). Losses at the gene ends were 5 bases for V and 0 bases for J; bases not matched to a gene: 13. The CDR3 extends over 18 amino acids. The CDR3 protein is CASSLSRGGATSTDTQYF. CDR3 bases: TGTGCCAGCAGCCTATCCCGGGGGGGGGCTACTAGCACAGATACGCAGTATTTT.

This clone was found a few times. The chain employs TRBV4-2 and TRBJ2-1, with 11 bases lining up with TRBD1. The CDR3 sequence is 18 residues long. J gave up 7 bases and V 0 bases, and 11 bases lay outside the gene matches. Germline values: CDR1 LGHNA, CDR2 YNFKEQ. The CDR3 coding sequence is TGTGCCAGCAGCCAAGATTCTATTCCGGGACAGGGGGAAAATGAGCAGTTCTTC. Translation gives CASSQDSIPGQGENEQFF.

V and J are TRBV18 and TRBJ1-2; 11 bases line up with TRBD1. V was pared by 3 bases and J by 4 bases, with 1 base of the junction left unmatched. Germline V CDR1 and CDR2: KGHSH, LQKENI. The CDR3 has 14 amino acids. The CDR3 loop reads CASSPGQGGYGYTF. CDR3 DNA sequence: TGTGCCAGCTCACCGGGACAGGGGGGCTATGGCTACACCTTC.

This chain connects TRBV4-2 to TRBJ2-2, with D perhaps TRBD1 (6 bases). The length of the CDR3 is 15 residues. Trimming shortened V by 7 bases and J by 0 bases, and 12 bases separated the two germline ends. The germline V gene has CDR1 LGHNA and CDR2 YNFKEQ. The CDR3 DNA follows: TGTGCCAGCACAACAGGGTGGGCGAACACCGGGGAGCTGTTTTTT. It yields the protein CASTTGWANTGELFF.

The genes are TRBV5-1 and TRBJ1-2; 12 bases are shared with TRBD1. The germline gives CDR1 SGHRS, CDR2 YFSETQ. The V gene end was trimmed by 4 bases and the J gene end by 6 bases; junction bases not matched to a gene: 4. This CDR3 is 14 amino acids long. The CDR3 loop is CASSTGTGGDGYTF. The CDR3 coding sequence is TGCGCCAGCAGCACCGGGACAGGGGGCGATGGCTACACCTTC.

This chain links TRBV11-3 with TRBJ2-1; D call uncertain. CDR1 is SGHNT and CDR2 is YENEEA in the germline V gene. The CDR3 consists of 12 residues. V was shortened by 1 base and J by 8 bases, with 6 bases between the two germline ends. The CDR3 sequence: CASSLGSHEQFF. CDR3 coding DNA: TGTGCCAGCAGCTTAGGTAGCCATGAGCAGTTCTTC.

CDR3 DNA sequence: TGTGCCAGCAGCCCGACCAGGACAGGCACTGAAGCTTTCTTT. As protein: CASSPTRTGTEAFF. The rearrangement uses TRBV14 and TRBJ1-1; TRBD1 aligns across 7 bases. V lost 4 bases and J lost 4; bases outside the gene matches: 6. The germline V gene has CDR1 SGHDN and CDR2 FVKESK. The CDR3 is 14 residues long.

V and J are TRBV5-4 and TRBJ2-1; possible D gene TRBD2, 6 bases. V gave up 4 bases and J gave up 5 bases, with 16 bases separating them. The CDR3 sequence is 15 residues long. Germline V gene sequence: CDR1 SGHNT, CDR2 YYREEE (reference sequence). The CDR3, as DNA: TGTGCCAGCAGCCCCACCGGGACTGGGAACAATGAGCAGTTCTTC. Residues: CASSPTGTGNNEQFF.

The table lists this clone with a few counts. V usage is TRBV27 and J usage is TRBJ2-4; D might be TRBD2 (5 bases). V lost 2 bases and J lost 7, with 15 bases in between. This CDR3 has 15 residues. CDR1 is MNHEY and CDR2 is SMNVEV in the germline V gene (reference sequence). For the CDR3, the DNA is TGTGCCAGCAGTTTAATGGGAGCCGGGCCTAACATTCAGTACTTC. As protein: CASSLMGAGPNIQYF.

The CDR3 DNA sequence: TGTGCCAGCAGGGCCGGACTAGCGGATCCCTACAATGAGCAGTTCTTC. Translation: CASRAGLADPYNEQFF. V usage is TRBV28 and J usage is TRBJ2-1, with 10 positions matching TRBD2. There are 16 residues in the CDR3. Germline V CDR1 and CDR2: MDHEN, SYDVKM. V trimming: 6 bases; J trimming: 2 bases; junction bases outside the gene matches: 7.

CDR3 protein: CASKWQVSYEQYF. CDR3 DNA sequence: TGTGCCAGCAAATGGCAGGTCTCCTACGAGCAGTACTTC. The rearrangement joins TRBV2 to TRBJ2-7, with no clear D. Germline lookup yields CDR1 SNHLY and CDR2 FYNNEI. Trimming pared 7 bases from V and 0 bases from J, leaving 10 bases between. This CDR3 comprises 13 residues. The variable domain in full, completed from reference TRBV2 and TRBJ2-7, reads EPEVTQTPSHQVTQMGQEVILRCVPISNHLYFYWYRQILGQKVEFLVSFYNNEISEKSEIFDDQFSVERPDGSNFTLKIRSTKLEDSAMYFCASKWQVSYEQYFGPGTRLTVT.

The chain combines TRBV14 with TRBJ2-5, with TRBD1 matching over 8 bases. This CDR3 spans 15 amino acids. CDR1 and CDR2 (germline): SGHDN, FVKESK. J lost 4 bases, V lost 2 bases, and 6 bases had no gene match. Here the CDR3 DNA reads TGTGCCAGCAGCCAACAAATTACAGGGGGAGAGACCCAGTACTTC. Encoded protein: CASSQQITGGETQYF.

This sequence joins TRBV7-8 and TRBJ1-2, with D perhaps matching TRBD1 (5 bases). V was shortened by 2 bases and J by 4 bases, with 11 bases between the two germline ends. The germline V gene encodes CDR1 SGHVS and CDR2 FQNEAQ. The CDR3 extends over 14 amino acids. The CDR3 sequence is CASSLRERGYGYTF. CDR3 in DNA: TGTGCCAGCAGCTTACGGGAGAGGGGCTATGGCTACACCTTC.